The 7 T cell receptor beta chains below come from one sample, sequenced in a study of T cells in Graves' hyperthyroidism and ophthalmopathy (dated by TCRdb to the late 2010s). The library relied on multiplex PCR. Sequencing was carried out with an Illumina HiSeq 2000. Amplification of TCR beta CDR3 regions was carried out from RNA transcripts. The TCR CDR3 was subjected to a first round of RT-PCR using the HTBI primer set and the Qiagen OneStep RT-PCR kit. TCRdb redid the processing of the public reads, applying fastp at Q25 and MiXCR, and retained in-frame beta chains. Rows are combined by CDR3 protein, so each entry shows the most common genes and DNA. This sample has under 250,000 distinct CDR3 sequences in its table, and 17% of those were observed once. The ten largest clones represent approximately 50% of the sample. Sequences were obtained from blood. Every receptor here comes from a man aged 45-60 years with Graves' hyperthyroidism.

The V and J genes are TRBV20-1 and TRBJ2-6; D is ambiguous. CDR3 size: 14 residues. The germline CDR1 and CDR2 sequences are DFQATT and SNEGSKA (reference sequence). V was pared by 6 bases and J by 2 bases, with 11 bases between. The DNA for the CDR3 is TGCAGTGCCCCCAAGCAGACTGGGGCCAACGTCCTGACTTTC. Translating it yields CSAPKQTGANVLTF.

The rearrangement links TRBV20-1 to TRBJ2-7; D is uncertain. The CDR3 extends over 14 amino acids. Trimming stripped 4 bases from V and 0 bases from J, with 13 bases between. The germline V gene has CDR1 DFQATT and CDR2 SNEGSKA (reference sequence). As DNA, the CDR3 is TGCAGTGCTACCGACCCAAGGAGCTCCTACGAGCAGTACTTC. It specifies CSATDPRSSYEQYF.

This clonotype was seen a few times. V and J are TRBV4-1 and TRBJ2-7, with D unclear. The germline V and J ends were trimmed by 0 bases and 0 bases, with 3 bases remaining between them. There are 13 residues in the CDR3. Germline CDR1 reads MGHRA; CDR2 reads YSYEKL. CDR3 in amino acids: CASSQELSYEQYF. The DNA of the CDR3 is TGCGCCAGCAGCCAAGAACTCTCCTACGAGCAGTACTTC.

There are many counts of this clonotype. The chain couples TRBV12-5 to TRBJ2-3; TRBD2 matches 11 bases. The V segment lost 3 bases and the J segment 1 base; nucleotides outside the gene matches: 15. Per the germline V gene, CDR1 is LGHNT and CDR2 is FRNRAP. The CDR3 extends over 20 amino acids. The CDR3 protein is CASGFSGRAGNIPRTDTQYF. The CDR3 nucleotides read TGTGCTAGTGGTTTTAGCGGGAGGGCCGGAAATATCCCTCGCACAGATACGCAGTATTTT.

V is TRBV6-5 and J is TRBJ2-7; 7 bases match TRBD2. Germline CDR1 reads MNHEY; CDR2 reads SVGAGI. CDR3 size: 14 residues. V dropped 4 bases and J dropped 3; count of bases not matched to a gene: 6. CDR3 residues: CASSSTPGGYEQYF. CDR3 DNA: TGTGCCAGCAGTTCCACCCCGGGGGGCTACGAGCAGTACTTC.

The gene calls are TRBV6-1 and TRBJ1-1; D may be TRBD1 (5 bases). V was cut by 8 bases and J by 1 base, with 14 bases left in between. The germline CDR1 and CDR2 sequences are MNHNS and SASEGT. The CDR3 loop spans 14 amino acids. The CDR3 loop is CASHLGGRNTEAFF. The CDR3, as DNA: TGTGCCAGCCATCTGGGGGGGAGGAACACTGAAGCTTTCTTT.

This clonotype has ten or more counts. The V gene is TRBV2, the J gene TRBJ1-1; D gene unclear. CDR3 length: 13 residues. The germline gives CDR1 SNHLY, CDR2 FYNNEI. V gave up 1 base and J gave up 2 bases, with 5 bases separating them. The CDR3 DNA is TGTGCCAGCAGTGAAGGGGTTAACACTGAAGCTTTCTTT. This gives the protein CASSEGVNTEAFF.